This paragraph covers one T cell receptor beta chain sequence. Its antigen is still unknown. There are no base qualities to consult, and no much larger clone falls within one base. The library was generated by the immunoSEQ multiplex PCR assay. Primary melanoma tumor tissue was subjected to high-throughput sequencing of the T-cell receptor beta chain. The authors' pipeline ran thus. The repertoire analyses covered TCRB CDR3 sharing between samples and the distribution of insertions and deletions. A gradient-boosted model ranked how well the T-cell fraction predicted outcome compared with histopathological variables. In its TCRdb copy, this immuneACCESS table keeps in-frame sequences only and misses some clones. Where compared with another copy, unresolved V genes explain less than half of these, and the others have no known cause. V and J calls plus clone size are reproduced from that table; the DNA served to infer D and trimming. In this sample the table shows about 150 clones, roughly nine tenths of which occur a single time. Roughly 14% of the sample is held by the ten biggest clonotypes.

These data belong to a study of primary melanoma T cells and metastatic recurrence (dated by TCRdb to the early 2020s). Turning to the overall study: A total of around 190 primary melanomas made up the cohort, all of stage T2 to T4 and more than 1 mm thick. Histopathological grading of tumor-infiltrating lymphocytes was compared with the sequencing-derived T-cell fraction. Whether patient outcome could be predicted by T-cell fraction and T-cell repertoire clonality in primary melanoma tumors was the question this study put to the test. Progression-free survival was the clinical outcome compared against the T-cell fraction measured by TCR beta sequencing.

General conclusions and limits of the study: Progression-free survival prediction was reportedly improved more by adding T-cell fraction to tumor thickness than by adding any other histopathological variable. The authors presented an effective T-cell-mediated antitumor response in primary melanoma only as a suggestion and not as a demonstrated mechanism. A T-cell fraction above 20% appeared protective regardless of ulceration status, mitotic rate or nodal disease. Progression-free survival was reportedly predicted by the tumor T-cell fraction independently of thickness, ulceration, mitotic rate and age.

Patients had primary melanoma that had been surgically resected and was considered potentially curable but at risk of metastatic recurrence. The germline V gene yields SGHNT for CDR1 and YENEEA for CDR2. V and J are truncated by 4 bases and 7 bases respectively, leaving an intervening sequence of 26 bases. There are 17 amino acids in the CDR3, from cysteine to phenylalanine inclusive. Of the read, only the CDR3 DNA is kept; its 51 bases are in frame from base 1. Here the chain combines TRBV11-3 and TRBJ2-7; the D gene assignment is perhaps TRBD1 or TRBD2, with each matching 5 bases. The sequence was obtained from a human donor with melanoma. Sequenced input: melanoma tumor tissue. The DNA reads TGTGCCAGCAGCTCTAAATTTGGGGACCCCTGGGGGTCTGAGCAGTACTTC. Translated, it gives CASSSKFGDPWGSEQYF.